The 32 T cell receptor beta chains reported below all come from one sample, sequenced in a study of blood T cell repertoires in COVID-19. Profiled with immunoSEQ multiplex PCR; TCRdb holds only in-frame clones, not every one. Altogether about 39,000 clones are present, approximately 87% being singletons, with the ten largest covering about 25%. Sequenced input: peripheral blood. The receptors here all came from a man aged 45-65 years with active or convalescent COVID-19.

The chain carries TRBV9 and TRBJ2-1; D possibly corresponds to TRBD2 (6 bases). V lost 0 bases and J 3 bases, leaving 10 bases between the germline ends. CDR3 length: 15 residues. Per the germline V gene, CDR1 is SGDLS and CDR2 is YYNGEE. The CDR3 spells CASSVGLGVYNEQFF. For the CDR3, the DNA is TGTGCCAGCAGCGTAGGACTAGGTGTCTACAATGAGCAGTTCTTC.

This clone was counted a single time. V is TRBV29-1 and J is TRBJ2-3, with 10 bases fitting TRBD2. The V segment lost 3 bases and the J segment 6 bases; nucleotides outside the gene matches: 9. Per the germline V gene, CDR1 is SQVTM and CDR2 is ANQGSEA. The length of the CDR3 is 15 residues. CDR3 amino acids: CSVEGTSDNSDTQYF. Here the CDR3 DNA reads TGCAGCGTTGAGGGGACTAGCGACAATTCGGATACGCAGTATTTT.

CDR3 DNA: TGTGCCAGCAGCCCGGCTAGCGGGAGCACAGATACGCAGTATTTT. Translated, it gives CASSPASGSTDTQYF. The rearrangement uses TRBV5-4 and TRBJ2-3; 8 bases line up with TRBD2. With 4 bases clipped from V and 0 bases from J, the junction kept 4 bases outside the gene matches. Germline V gene data show CDR1 as SGHNT and CDR2 as YYREEE (reference sequence). The CDR3 loop spans 15 amino acids. The full variable domain, completed using reference TRBV5-4 and TRBJ2-3, is ETGVTQSPTHLIKTRGQQVTLRCSSQSGHNTVSWYQQALGQGPQFIFQYYREEENGRGNFPPRFSGLQFPNYSSELNVNALELDDSALYLCASSPASGSTDTQYFGPGTRLTVL.

The chain joins TRBV15 to TRBJ2-4; 9 bases fit TRBD2. Losses at the gene ends were 3 bases for V and 0 bases for J; bases not matched to a gene: 9. The CDR3 is 18 amino acids. Germline CDR1 reads LNHNV; CDR2 reads YYDKDF (reference sequence). CDR3 in DNA: TGTGCCACCAGCAGCCCGCGGGGGGGAAAGTTAGCCAAAAACATTCAGTACTTC. The encoded protein is CATSSPRGGKLAKNIQYF.

V usage is TRBV5-1 and J usage is TRBJ2-1; a weak D match, TRBD1 (5 bases). This CDR3 comprises 14 residues. Germline CDR1 and CDR2: SGHRS and YFSETQ. V lost 5 bases and J 5 bases, leaving 14 bases between the germline ends. CDR3: CASRSQGSDNEQFF. The CDR3 bases are TGCGCCAGCAGGAGCCAGGGATCCGACAATGAGCAGTTCTTC.

This clone showed up just a few times. This rearrangement joins TRBV12-5 to TRBJ2-1, with D maybe TRBD1 (6 bases). Per the germline V gene, CDR1 is LGHNT and CDR2 is FRNRAP. The ends were cut back, 5 bases at V and 0 bases at J, with 11 bases in the middle. CDR3 length: 15 amino acids. The CDR3, as DNA: TGTGCTAGTGGTGTCGGACAGTCCTCCTACAATGAGCAGTTCTTC. Its protein product is CASGVGQSSYNEQFF.

V is TRBV29-1 and J is TRBJ1-2; a weak D match, TRBD1 (5 bases). V was trimmed by 7 bases and J by 6 bases, leaving 18 bases between them. Germline values: CDR1 SQVTM, CDR2 ANQGSEA. CDR3 length: 13 residues. The CDR3 nucleotides read TGCAGCGCCGAACAGGTCGGGAGGAATGGCTACACCTTC. Its translation: CSAEQVGRNGYTF.

The rearrangement joins TRBV5-1 to TRBJ1-3; D is undetermined. This CDR3 has 16 residues. The germline gives CDR1 SGHRS, CDR2 YFSETQ. Trimming took 4 bases from V and 0 from J, leaving 14 bases between them. CDR3 region: CASSPMTGDSGNTIYF. The DNA for the CDR3 is TGCGCCAGCAGCCCGATGACGGGAGACTCTGGAAACACCATATATTTT. Supplemented by reference TRBV5-1 and TRBJ1-3, the full variable domain reads KAGVTQTPRYLIKTRGQQVTLSCSPISGHRSVSWYQQTPGQGLQFLFEYFSETQRNKGNFPGRFSGRQFSNSRSEMNVSTLELGDSALYLCASSPMTGDSGNTIYFGEGSWLTVV.

This chain joins TRBV5-4 and TRBJ2-7, with 9 bases lining up with TRBD2. CDR3 length: 15 residues. Trimming cost V 3 bases and J 3 bases; bases outside gene matches: 7. Germline V CDR1 and CDR2: SGHNT, YYREEE (reference sequence). In DNA form, the CDR3 reads TGTGCCAGCAGCTGGGGGACTAGCTCCAACTACGAGCAGTACTTC. Residues: CASSWGTSSNYEQYF.

The chain combines TRBV25-1 with TRBJ2-7; 7 nucleotides match TRBD1. Germline V gives CDR1 MGHDK, CDR2 SYGVNS. Trimming cost V 1 base and J 5 bases; bases outside gene matches: 5. The CDR3 runs 14 residues. The CDR3 nucleotides are TGTGCCAGCAGTGAATGGGGACAGACGGACGAGCAGTACGTC. Translation: CASSEWGQTDEQYV.

CDR3 in DNA: TGTGCTAGTGGAGGGGGAGATACGCAGTATTTT. The encoded protein is CASGGGDTQYF. V is TRBV12-5 and J is TRBJ2-3, with TRBD1 as a possible D gene (6 bases). This CDR3 is built from 11 residues. CDR1 and CDR2 from the germline V gene are LGHNT and FRNRAP. The V gene lost 6 bases and the J gene lost 5 bases, with 6 bases spanning the gap.

The genes are TRBV12-3 or TRBV12-4 and TRBJ2-2; 9 nucleotides line up with TRBD1. Trimming at V came to 11 bases and at J to 6 bases, leaving 7 bases not matched to a gene. This CDR3 spans 13 amino acids. The chain's CDR3 is CAYRTGGSGELFF. The CDR3 DNA follows: TGTGCCTATAGAACAGGGGGCTCCGGGGAGCTGTTTTTT.

The rearrangement joins TRBV28 to TRBJ2-4; 12 bases map to TRBD2. Trimming at V came to 5 bases and at J to 13 bases, leaving 9 bases not matched to a gene. Germline lookup yields CDR1 MDHEN and CDR2 SYDVKM. The CDR3 loop spans 14 amino acids. The CDR3 nucleotides are TGTGCCAGCAGTCGAGGGACTAGCGGGTTGCTCCAGTACTTC. This codes for CASSRGTSGLLQYF.

J is TRBJ1-4 and V is TRBV7-9; D remains ambiguous. Germline loops: CDR1 SEHNR, CDR2 FQNEAQ (reference sequence). With 5 bases removed from V and 10 bases from J, the gap between germline ends came to 17 bases. The CDR3 runs 14 residues. The CDR3 nucleotides read TGTGCCAGCAGCCTCACGCGCAGTACGGGAAAACTGTTTTTT. Encoded protein: CASSLTRSTGKLFF.

The V call is TRBV5-5, the J call TRBJ1-5, with a weak D call TRBD1 (5 bases). CDR1 SGHKS and CDR2 YYEKEE come from the germline V gene (reference sequence). This CDR3 comprises 15 residues. V lost 0 bases and J 0 bases, leaving 7 bases between the germline ends. CDR3 protein: CASSLEGDSNQPQHF. The CDR3 DNA is TGTGCCAGCAGCTTGGAAGGGGATAGCAATCAGCCCCAGCATTTT.

The J gene is TRBJ1-6, the V gene TRBV28; possible D gene TRBD1, 6 bases. Trimming shortened V by 5 bases and J by 7 bases, and 12 bases separated the two germline ends. CDR1 is MDHEN and CDR2 is SYDVKM in the germline V gene. The CDR3 has 14 residues. For the CDR3, the DNA is TGTGCCAGCAGTCCGCGACAGGTCAATTCACCCCTCCACTTT. Translated, it gives CASSPRQVNSPLHF.

The chain carries TRBV27 and TRBJ2-7, with 10 bases lining up with TRBD1. V gave up 11 bases and J gave up 2 bases; unmatched junction bases: 9. The CDR3 has 14 amino acids. The V gene's germline CDR1 is MNHEY and CDR2 SMNVEV (reference sequence). CDR3 DNA: TGTGCCGGTCGGGGACAGGGGATGGCCTACGAGCAGTACGTC. Protein: CAGRGQGMAYEQYV.

The CDR3 spells CAISRGGAGELFF. DNA of the CDR3: TGTGCCATCAGTAGAGGGGGCGCCGGGGAGCTGTTTTTT. This rearrangement joins TRBV10-3 to TRBJ2-2; TRBD1 aligns across 7 bases. Germline V lookup: CDR1 ENHRY, CDR2 SYGVKD. The ends lost 5 bases at V and 6 bases at J; junction bases unmatched: 3. The CDR3 spans 13 residues.

The chain has TRBV10-3 and TRBJ2-3; 10 positions match TRBD1. Per germline, CDR1 ENHRY and CDR2 SYGVKD. Germline trimming cut 4 bases from V and 6 bases from J; bases unmatched to any gene: 4. This CDR3 is built from 14 residues. This chain's CDR3 is CAISVDRGKDTQYF. For the CDR3, the DNA is TGTGCCATCAGTGTGGACAGGGGGAAGGATACGCAGTATTTT.

The chain recombines TRBV18 with TRBJ2-7; the match to TRBD1 covers 10 bases. The germline gives CDR1 KGHSH, CDR2 LQKENI. The ends lost 3 bases at V and 1 base at J; junction bases unmatched: 3. This CDR3 contains 15 residues. The CDR3 region is CASSPRQGASYEQYF. The CDR3, as DNA: TGTGCCAGCTCACCGCGACAGGGGGCGTCCTACGAGCAGTACTTC.

The chain has TRBV19 and TRBJ2-6; 8 positions match TRBD2. The CDR3 consists of 17 residues. The V segment lost 10 bases and the J segment 0 bases; nucleotides outside the gene matches: 11. Looked up from germline, CDR1 is LNHDA and CDR2 is SQIVND (reference sequence). CDR3 DNA: TGTGCCACCCACCGCGCGGGGGGCGTCTCTGGGGCCAACGTCCTGACTTTC. Translation gives CATHRAGGVSGANVLTF.

This chain links TRBV6-5 with TRBJ1-4; D uncertain. Trimming removed 6 bases from V and 0 bases from J, with 11 bases in between. The V gene's germline CDR1 is MNHEY and CDR2 SVGAGI. This CDR3 is 15 amino acids long. In DNA form, the CDR3 reads TGTGCCAGCAGACTCCGGGATTCAACTAATGAAAAACTGTTTTTT. Its protein is CASRLRDSTNEKLFF.

The chain couples TRBV7-2 to TRBJ2-5; a possible D gene is TRBD2 (6 bases). The CDR3 spans 13 residues. The germline V gene encodes CDR1 SGHTA and CDR2 FQGNSA. The V end lost 3 bases, the J end lost 3 bases, and 8 bases lay between the germline ends. The DNA of the CDR3 is TGTGCCAGCAGCTTGGAGCGGGAAGAGACCCAGTACTTC. It yields the protein CASSLEREETQYF.

This chain uses TRBV7-2 with TRBJ2-2; a weak D match, TRBD2 (6 bases). This CDR3 is 14 amino acids long. Trimming stripped 5 bases from V and 5 bases from J, with 12 bases between. Germline V CDR1 and CDR2: SGHTA, FQGNSA. The CDR3 DNA reads as TGTGCCAGCAGCCCAGCGGGTAGGACCGGGGAGCTGTTTTTT. The encoded protein is CASSPAGRTGELFF.

V gene TRBV19 combines with J gene TRBJ2-2; no firm D call. Between the trimmed V and J ends, which lost 7 bases and 0 bases, there was a span of 12 bases. Germline CDR1 LNHDA, CDR2 SQIVND (reference sequence). CDR3 length: 15 residues. DNA of the CDR3: TGTGCCAGTACTTATCGCGCTTCGAACACCGGGGAGCTGTTTTTT. Amino acids: CASTYRASNTGELFF.

V is TRBV19 and J is TRBJ2-2, with D possibly TRBD1 on 6 matching bases. From germline, CDR1 is LNHDA and CDR2 SQIVND (reference sequence). V lost 6 bases to trimming and J lost 4 bases, with 12 bases between them. There are 14 residues in the CDR3. The CDR3 DNA is TGTGCCAGTAGACGGACAGCGAGCACCGGGGAGCTGTTTTTT. The encoded protein is CASRRTASTGELFF.

The J gene is TRBJ1-6, the V gene TRBV5-1; possibly TRBD1 for D (5 bases). The CDR3 runs to 15 residues. Germline V lookup: CDR1 SGHRS, CDR2 YFSETQ. V was clipped by 0 bases and J by 9 bases, with 13 bases between them. CDR3 sequence (DNA): TGCGCCAGCAGCTTGGGTCGGGGGATAATTTCACCCCTCCACTTT. Translating it yields CASSLGRGIISPLHF.

This clone was found a few times. The rearrangement uses TRBV10-3 and TRBJ2-1, with 7 bases fitting TRBD1. Germline CDR1 reads ENHRY; CDR2 reads SYGVKD. The CDR3 is 15 amino acids. The ends lost 2 bases at V and 2 bases at J; junction bases unmatched: 3. CDR3 region: CAISEQGVTYNEQFF. The CDR3 DNA is TGTGCCATCAGTGAGCAGGGGGTGACCTACAATGAGCAGTTCTTC.

This chain connects TRBV28 to TRBJ2-5, with a weak D call TRBD2 (7 bases). Trimming removed 7 bases from V and 1 base from J, with 19 bases in between. CDR1 is MDHEN and CDR2 is SYDVKM in the germline V gene. CDR3 length: 16 residues. The CDR3 DNA follows: TGTGCCAGCACCAGGGGAGGCGGGGGCTTCCAAGAGACCCAGTACTTC. Translating gives CASTRGGGGFQETQYF.

This rearrangement joins TRBV4-1 to TRBJ2-1, with D tentatively TRBD2 (5 bases). Trimming took 6 bases from V and 10 from J, leaving 25 bases between them. The CDR3 totals 16 residues. In germline, CDR1 is MGHRA, CDR2 YSYEKL. CDR3 nucleotide sequence: TGCGCCAGCAGTCCACCTAGAGCGGTCGGAGTGGGGGAGCAGTTCTTC. This gives the protein CASSPPRAVGVGEQFF.

The rearrangement uses TRBV21-1 and TRBJ1-2; the table's D call of TRBD1 was not tested on the DNA. TRBV21-1 is classified as a pseudogene. The CDR3 is 17 residues long. The DNA for the CDR3 is TGTGCCAGCAGCAAAGCAGGGGACAGGGGGCATCGCTATGGCTACACCTTC. Its protein is CASSKAGDRGHRYGYTF.

This clone has just one count. This CDR3 reads CASTSLGGEYEQYV. CDR3 DNA sequence: TGTGCCAGTACCTCACTGGGGGGGGAGTACGAGCAGTACGTC. V usage is TRBV19 and J usage is TRBJ2-7; 7 nucleotides match TRBD2. This CDR3 region has 14 residues. V was pared by 7 bases and J by 4 bases, with 10 bases of the junction left unmatched. Germline lookup yields CDR1 LNHDA and CDR2 SQIVND (reference sequence).